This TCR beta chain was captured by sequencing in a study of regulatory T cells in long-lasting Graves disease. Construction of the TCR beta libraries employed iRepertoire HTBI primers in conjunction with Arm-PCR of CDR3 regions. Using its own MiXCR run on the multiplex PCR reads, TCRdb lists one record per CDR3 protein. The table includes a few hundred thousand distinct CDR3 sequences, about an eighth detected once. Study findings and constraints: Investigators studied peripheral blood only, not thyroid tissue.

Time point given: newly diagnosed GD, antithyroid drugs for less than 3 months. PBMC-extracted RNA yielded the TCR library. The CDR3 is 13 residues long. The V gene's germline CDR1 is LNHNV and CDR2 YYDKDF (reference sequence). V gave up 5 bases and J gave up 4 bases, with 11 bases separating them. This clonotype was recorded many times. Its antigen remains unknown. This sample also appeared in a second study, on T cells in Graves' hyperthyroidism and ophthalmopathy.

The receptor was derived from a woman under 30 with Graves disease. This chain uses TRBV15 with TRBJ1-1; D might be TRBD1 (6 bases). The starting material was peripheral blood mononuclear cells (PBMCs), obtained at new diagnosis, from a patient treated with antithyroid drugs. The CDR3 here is CATSPGRGTEAFF. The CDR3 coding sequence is TGTGCCACCAGCCCCGGCAGGGGCACTGAAGCTTTCTTT.